This T cell receptor beta chain was profiled in a study of cytomegalovirus exposure and HLA in healthy donors. With 60 Vbeta and 13 Jbeta primers, the PCR was carried out. The repertoire was sequenced with immunoSEQ multiplex PCR; TCRdb's copy has only in-frame clones and lacks some. The sample holds about 100,000 clones; about 77% are singletons and the top ten take 4%. This clone appeared once. The antigen is not known. Study-wide points: Accurate HLA-A and HLA-B prediction from TCR beta sequences was reported for most subjects. A missense variant in DCLRE1C was later tied to TCR beta V- and J-gene trimming.

This receptor was obtained from a woman between 50 and 59 years old in good health and CMV-seropositive. The sample comprised PBMCs.

DNA of the CDR3: TGTGCCAGCAGCTTGCTAGCGGGGGTTAGCGCCTACGAGCAGTACTTC. This translates into CASSLLAGVSAYEQYF. The chain carries TRBV7-9 and TRBJ2-7; 10 bases are shared with TRBD2. This CDR3 has 16 residues. V shed 3 bases, J shed 2 bases, and the junction held 7 bases outside the gene matches. Germline CDR1 is SEHNR and CDR2 is FQNEAQ (reference sequence).